Listed below are T cell receptor beta chains from one sample, sequenced in a study of regulatory T cells in long-lasting Graves disease. TCRdb ran MiXCR on the multiplex PCR reads and lists one entry per CDR3 protein. The table lists hundreds of thousands of distinct CDR3 sequences, 15% to 20% of them singletons. Another study also made use of these data, one on T cells in Graves' hyperthyroidism and ophthalmopathy.

The specimen comprised peripheral blood mononuclear cells (PBMCs), sampled at new diagnosis, from a patient treated with antithyroid drugs. The receptors derive from a man aged 35 to 55 with Graves disease. The CDR3 runs from the conserved cysteine through the conserved F or W. The order of the fields is D gene, V gene, clone size, J gene, CDR3 DNA, CDR3 protein. The D gene is left open where the match is weak. Not every row has a clone size; where given, it reads once, few, many or a size class.

NA,TRBV20-1,NA,TRBJ2-5,TGCAGTGCTAGAGATAACCACGAGACCCAGTACTTC,CSARDNHETQYF
NA,TRBV9,few,TRBJ1-1,TGTGCCAGCATGAAGAGTGGTTCCACTGAAGCTTTCTTT,CASMKSGSTEAFF
NA,TRBV3-1,many,TRBJ1-2,TGTGCCAGCAGCCAAGATGCCAGTAACTATGGCTACACCTTC,CASSQDASNYGYTF
NA,TRBV20-1,NA,TRBJ2-7,TGCAGTGCTAGAGATGTACCCTACGAGCAGTACTTC,CSARDVPYEQYF
TRBD1,TRBV18,many,TRBJ2-7,TGTGCCAGCTCGCTGTCCGGACAGGGAGACGAGCAGTACTTC,CASSLSGQGDEQYF
NA,TRBV12-3/TRBV12-4,once,TRBJ2-1,TGTGCCAGCAGTTTATTCGGAAGGACAGCAAGACGCTCCTACAATGAGCAGTTCTTC,CASSLFGRTARRSYNEQFF
NA,TRBV2,NA,TRBJ2-1,TGTGCCAGCAAACCAGAGTCCGGCCATGAGCAGTTCTTC,CASKPESGHEQFF
NA,TRBV7-9,NA,TRBJ2-1,TGTGCCAGCAGCCGCCAATACGAGCAGTTCTTC,CASSRQYEQFF
NA,TRBV18,many,TRBJ2-4,TGTGCCAGCTCACCCGGGTCCGGATCCAAAAACATTCAGTACTTC,CASSPGSGSKNIQYF
TRBD2,TRBV5-1,many,TRBJ2-1,TGCGCCAGCAGCCCAAGCGGGGGGAAAGACAATGAGCAGTTCTTC,CASSPSGGKDNEQFF
TRBD2,TRBV7-3,many,TRBJ2-1,TGTGCCAGCAGCTTAAATGGACTAGGGCTCGGCAATGAGCAGTTCTTC,CASSLNGLGLGNEQFF
NA,TRBV27,many,TRBJ2-7,TGTGCCAGCAGTTTTGAGGAGGGCTCCTACGAGCAGTACTTC,CASSFEEGSYEQYF
NA,TRBV30,NA,TRBJ1-1,TGTGCCTGGAGTGGTAGACCTTTGAACACTGAAGCTTTCTTT,CAWSGRPLNTEAFF
TRBD2,TRBV4-2,many,TRBJ2-7,TGTGCCAGCAGCCAACTTCCTAGCGGGGGGGCCTTCTACGAGCAGTACTTC,CASSQLPSGGAFYEQYF
NA,TRBV19,many,TRBJ1-1,TGTGCCAGTGGCGTTGGGAGGAACACTGAAGCTTTCTTT,CASGVGRNTEAFF
NA,TRBV5-1,many,TRBJ1-1,TGCGCCAGCAGCTTCTGGGGGATGAACACTGAAGCTTTCTTT,CASSFWGMNTEAFF
NA,TRBV28,many,TRBJ2-3,TGTGCCAGCAGTAGACCGGGACGACACATTAGCACAGATACGCAGTATTTT,CASSRPGRHISTDTQYF
TRBD1,TRBV4-1,few,TRBJ2-7,TGCGCCAGCAGCCAAGGACAGGGCCTAGTTACCTACGAGCAGTACTTC,CASSQGQGLVTYEQYF
TRBD1,TRBV7-2,many,TRBJ1-1,TGTGCCAGCAGCCTTGGACAGGGGATTGAAGCTTTCTTT,CASSLGQGIEAFF
TRBD2,TRBV25-1,many,TRBJ2-5,TGTGCCAGCAGTGAATCAGGTCGGGGGGGGCTGAAGACCCAGTACTTC,CASSESGRGGLKTQYF
NA,TRBV18,few,TRBJ1-1,TGTGCCAGCGGGGGGACTGTGACGGACGGAGAAACTGAAGCTTTCTTT,CASGGTVTDGETEAFF
NA,TRBV15,many,TRBJ2-7,TGTGCCACCAGCAGAGATAGGCAGGGCGAGCAGTACTTC,CATSRDRQGEQYF
TRBD1,TRBV5-1,many,TRBJ2-3,TGCGCCAGCAGCTTCCCGGACAGGGGAGGAACAGATACGCAGTATTTT,CASSFPDRGGTDTQYF
TRBD1,TRBV3-1,NA,TRBJ1-2,TGTGCCAGCAGCCAAGATTGGACAGGGGCACATGGCTACACCTTC,CASSQDWTGAHGYTF
NA,TRBV6-1,few,TRBJ1-4,TGTGCCAGCAGTCCTGGGGCCACCCTGGGAAATGAAAAACTGTTTTTT,CASSPGATLGNEKLFF
TRBD1,TRBV7-9,many,TRBJ2-2,TGTGCCAGCAGTGGGACAGGGACCGGGGAGCTGTTTTTT,CASSGTGTGELFF
NA,TRBV7-9,once,TRBJ2-3,TGTGCCAGCAGCTTAAACGATGGAGATACGCAGTATTTT,CASSLNDGDTQYF
TRBD2,TRBV29-1,NA,TRBJ2-3,TGCAGCGTAAACGGTTTAGCGGGAGTGGGAACTAGCACAGATACGCAGTATTTT,CSVNGLAGVGTSTDTQYF
TRBD1,TRBV2,many,TRBJ1-6,TGTGCCAGCATGGGACTTACAGGGGGTTCCCGAGGGGGTACCTATAATTCACCCCTCCACTTT,CASMGLTGGSRGGTYNSPLHF
NA,TRBV7-2,many,TRBJ2-7,TGTGCCAGCTCACGTGGTCAGGGAGCCTACGAGCAGTACTTC,CASSRGQGAYEQYF
NA,TRBV20-1,NA,TRBJ2-3,TGCAGTGCTAGACTGACGCTCCGCACAGATACGCAGTATTTT,CSARLTLRTDTQYF
NA,TRBV18,many,TRBJ1-4,TGTGCCAGCTCACCAACAGGCGGTGAAAAACTGTTTTTT,CASSPTGGEKLFF
NA,TRBV3-1,many,TRBJ1-2,TGTGCCAGCAGCCTTGGGGCCTCCTTGAAATCGAGAGGCTACACCTTC,CASSLGASLKSRGYTF
TRBD2,TRBV7-9,NA,TRBJ2-3,TGTGCCAGCAAAACCCCGGGGGGGCCTGTAAGCACAGATACGCAGTATTTT,CASKTPGGPVSTDTQYF
NA,TRBV7-9,NA,TRBJ1-1,TGTGCCAGCAGCCAGCCCCAGAACACTGAAGCTTTCTTT,CASSQPQNTEAFF
NA,TRBV5-1,NA,TRBJ2-5,TGCGCCAGCAGCGGTGGGGACACCGTAGAGACCCAGTACTTC,CASSGGDTVETQYF